This T cell receptor (beta chain) was sequenced during a study of cytomegalovirus exposure and HLA in healthy donors. A multiplex PCR was run with 60 Vbeta primers and 13 Jbeta primers. Sequenced by immunoSEQ multiplex PCR; TCRdb stores in-frame clones only, minus some. Of about 98,000 clones listed, more than 70% were seen once; the top ten hold around a tenth. General observations from the study: Using the classifier, cytomegalovirus status was reportedly diagnosed with high specificity and sensitivity. About 87% or about 30% of the time was how often most TCR beta V segments were productive, according to an earlier analysis.

Trimming shortened V by 6 bases and J by 0 bases, and 15 bases separated the two germline ends. This CDR3 is 16 amino acids long. CDR1 is SGHTA and CDR2 is FQGTGA in the germline V gene. These donors, healthy bone marrow donors, were studied. On this clone: Its matching antigen is unknown.

The chain couples TRBV7-3 to TRBJ2-1; D call uncertain. The sequenced material came from PBMCs. This clonotype was obtained from a male donor in good health and CMV-seropositive. The CDR3 nucleotides read TGTGCCAGCAGTACCTCAAGCTCTAGCTCCTACAATGAGCAGTTCTTC. Protein: CASSTSSSSSYNEQFF. Using reference TRBV7-3 and TRBJ2-1 for the parts outside the CDR3, the full variable domain is GAGVSQTPSNKVTEKGKYVELRCDPISGHTALYWYRQSLGQGPEFLIYFQGTGAADDSGLPNDRFFAVRPEGSVSTLKIQRTERGDSAVYLCASSTSSSSSYNEQFFGPGTRLTVL.